This TCR beta chain was captured by sequencing in a study of blood T cell repertoires in COVID-19. Study-wide background: The analysed material was cDNA or gDNA that came from T cells, B-cell-depleted T cells, or PBMCs.

Everyone who took part was roughly 18 to 100 years old, and they came from about two dozen US areas. The authors' processing: Amplification with reference gene primers provided the estimates of nucleated cell counts. Sequencing was performed with immunoSEQ multiplex PCR; in TCRdb, only in-frame clones are kept and a portion is missing. The V and J calls and clone size were taken over from that table, and D and trimming were inferred from the DNA. Of around 49,000 clones in the sample, around 73% were seen once. This TCR derives from a woman aged 45-59 years with acute COVID-19. Input material: PBMCs or T cells enriched from blood (not recorded which).

CDR3 in amino acids: CASSQPRSGEAYEQYF. The CDR3 DNA sequence: TGTGCCAGCAGCCAACCACGTAGCGGGGAAGCCTACGAGCAGTACTTC. The chain carries TRBV3-1 (or the pseudogene TRBV3-2) and TRBJ2-7; 8 nucleotides line up with TRBD2. The CDR3 runs 16 residues. The junction had 8 bases not matched to a gene; V was cut back by 2 bases and J by 2 bases. Germline CDR1 is LGHDT and CDR2 is YNNKEL (reference sequence).